Here is one TCR beta chain with its context. This CDR3 comprises 15 residues. The V end was cut by 4 bases, the J end by 6 bases, with 16 bases between. Germline V gene data show CDR1 as ENHRY and CDR2 as SYGVKD. The data are from a study of identical twins. TCRdb recomputed calls from the 5' RACE reads with MiXCR, one row per CDR3 protein. The table has 1.5 million or so distinct CDR3 sequences, about 30% seen once. Material: cord blood. The chain employs TRBV10-3 and TRBJ1-5; D might be TRBD1 (5 bases). This clonotype was obtained from a newborn girl in good health. CDR3: CAISAAPRAGQPQHF. As DNA, the CDR3 is TGTGCCATCAGTGCCGCCCCCAGGGCCGGTCAGCCCCAGCATTTT.